This T cell receptor beta chain was sequenced in a study of Ad26.COV2.S vaccination and SARS-CoV-2 variants. Study-wide context: Within the COV1001 Ad26.COV2.S trial arm, the donor was enrolled. Study findings and constraints: Spike-specific responses of CD8+ and CD4+ T cells were reported to display substantial breadth after vaccination. Measures of TCR breadth and depth may have fallen short of total T cell responses.

Concerning this clone itself: Its antigen is not known.

Treatment noted: over 15 received Ad26.COV2.S at low or high dose, single or two shots; roughly 5 received placebo; per-sample allocation not given. Sampling happened 63 days after the first vaccine or placebo injection. TCRdb's table, derived via immunoSEQ multiplex PCR, lists solely in-frame clones and lacks some. The table lists hundreds of thousands of clones, 70% to 90% of them singletons. The sequencing here drew on peripheral blood, taken in a trial of Ad26.COV2.S vaccine versus placebo. The TCR comes from a person between 18 and 60 years old who received the Ad26.COV2.S COVID-19 vaccine or a placebo.

CDR3 region: CASSSNSGSYEQYF. DNA of the CDR3: TGTGCCAGCAGCTCCAACAGCGGCAGCTACGAGCAGTACTTC. The chain uses TRBV7-2 and TRBJ2-7; D may be TRBD2 (5 bases). Trimming removed 4 bases at V and 3 bases at J, with 13 bases between. The germline V gene has CDR1 SGHTA and CDR2 FQGNSA. The CDR3 consists of 14 residues.